This T cell receptor (beta chain) comes out of a study of shared T cell receptors in the human thymus. The data were produced by immunoSEQ multiplex PCR, yet TCRdb's version contains in-frame clones alone and is incomplete. The sample consists of some 640,000 clones, roughly 86% of them appearing once. Unmatched junction bases numbered 19, after V lost 7 bases and J lost 7 bases. Germline assignment: CDR1 SQVTM and CDR2 ANQGSEA. This CDR3 has 17 amino acids. Separately, the same data were catalogued under a study of human thymus T cells.

The sequenced material came from thymocytes. This sequence originates from a boy less than two years old with a congenital heart defect. The chain uses TRBV29-1 and TRBJ2-1, with TRBD2 matching over 10 bases. This CDR3 is CSAGGLGLAGERNEQFF. The CDR3 region has the DNA TGCAGCGCCGGGGGGCTAGGGCTAGCGGGAGAACGGAATGAGCAGTTCTTC.